What follows describes a single T cell receptor (beta chain). Its target is unknown. This sample stems from a study of cytomegalovirus exposure and HLA in healthy donors. The overall study: From donors who were HLA-typed, an early data release held around 80 million unique TCRs. Within the Caucasian-associated ancestry cluster were around four fifths of the roughly 380 genotyped donors. General observations from the study: Later genetic work tied a missense DCLRE1C variant to beta-chain V and J trimming.

It was with 60 Vbeta and 13 Jbeta primers that the PCR ran. Methods used by the authors: In a later analysis, 8.5 million to 14 million of tens of millions of unique beta chains occurred in at least two donors. Assay: immunoSEQ multiplex PCR; the TCRdb copy retains only in-frame clones and omits some. V and J calls and clone size follow that table, whereas D and trimming were derived from the DNA. The sample holds 150,000 or so clones, over 65% seen once. Trimming cost V 2 bases and J 7 bases, with 7 bases left between them. The CDR3 loop spans 12 amino acids. Germline CDR1 is SGHDT and CDR2 is YYEEEE.

The rearrangement links TRBV5-6 to TRBJ2-1; the D is unclear. The source material was PBMCs. This TCR was recovered from a man between 18 and 29 years old in good health and CMV-seropositive. The CDR3 loop is CASSFGANEQFF. The CDR3 DNA sequence: TGTGCCAGCAGCTTTGGAGCTAATGAGCAGTTCTTC. The full variable domain, its missing parts supplied by reference TRBV5-6 and TRBJ2-1, is DAGVTQSPTHLIKTRGQQVTLRCSPKSGHDTVSWYQQALGQGPQFIFQYYEEEERQRGNFPDRFSGHQFPNYSSELNVNALLLGDSALYLCASSFGANEQFFGPGTRLTVL.